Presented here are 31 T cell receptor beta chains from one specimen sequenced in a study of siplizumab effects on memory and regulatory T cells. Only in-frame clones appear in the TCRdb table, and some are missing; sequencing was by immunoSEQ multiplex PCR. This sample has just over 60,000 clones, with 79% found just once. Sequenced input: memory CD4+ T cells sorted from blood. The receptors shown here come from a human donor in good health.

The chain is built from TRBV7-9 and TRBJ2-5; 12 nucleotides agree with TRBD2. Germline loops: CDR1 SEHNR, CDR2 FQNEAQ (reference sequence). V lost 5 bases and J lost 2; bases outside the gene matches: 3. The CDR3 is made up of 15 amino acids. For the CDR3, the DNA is TGTGCCAGCAGCAAAGGACTAGCGGGGCAAGAGACCCAGTACTTC. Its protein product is CASSKGLAGQETQYF.

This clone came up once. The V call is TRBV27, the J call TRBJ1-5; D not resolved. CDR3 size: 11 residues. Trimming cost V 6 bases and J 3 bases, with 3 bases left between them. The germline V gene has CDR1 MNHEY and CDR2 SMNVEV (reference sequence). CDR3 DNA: TGTGCCAGCAGCCACAATCAGCCCCAGCATTTT. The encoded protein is CASSHNQPQHF.

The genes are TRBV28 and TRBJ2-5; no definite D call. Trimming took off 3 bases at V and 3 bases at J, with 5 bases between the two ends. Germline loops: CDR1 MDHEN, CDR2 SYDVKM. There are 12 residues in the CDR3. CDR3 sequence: CASSLTEETQYF. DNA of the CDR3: TGTGCCAGCAGTTTGACGGAAGAGACCCAGTACTTC. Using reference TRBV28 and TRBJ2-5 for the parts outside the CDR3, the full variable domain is DVKVTQSSRYLVKRTGEKVFLECVQDMDHENMFWYRQDPGLGLRLIYFSYDVKMKEKGDIPEGYSVSREKKERFSLILESASTNQTSMYLCASSLTEETQYFGPGTRLLVL.

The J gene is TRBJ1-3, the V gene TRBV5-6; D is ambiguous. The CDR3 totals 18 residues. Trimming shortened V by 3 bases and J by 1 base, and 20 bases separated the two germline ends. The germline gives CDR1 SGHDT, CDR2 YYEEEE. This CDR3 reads CASSSGRTNAGSGNTIYF. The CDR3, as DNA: TGTGCCAGCAGCTCGGGGAGGACCAACGCGGGATCTGGAAACACCATATATTTT.

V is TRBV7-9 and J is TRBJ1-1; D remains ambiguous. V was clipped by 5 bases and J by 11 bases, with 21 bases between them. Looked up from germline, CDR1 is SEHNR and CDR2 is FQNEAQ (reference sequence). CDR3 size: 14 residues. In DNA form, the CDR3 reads TGTGCCAGCAGCCCACCTGGGCCCTTACCTAGTGCTTTCTTT. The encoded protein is CASSPPGPLPSAFF. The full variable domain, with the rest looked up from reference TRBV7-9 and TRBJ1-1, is DTGVSQNPRHKITKRGQNVTFRCDPISEHNRLYWYRQTLGQGPEFLTYFQNEAQLEKSRLLSDRFSAERPKGSFSTLEIQRTEQGDSAMYLCASSPPGPLPSAFFGQGTRLTVV.

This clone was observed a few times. CDR3 residues: CASSPDWLSGNTIYF. The CDR3 DNA reads as TGTGCCAGCAGCCCGGACTGGCTCTCTGGAAACACCATATATTTT. The chain joins TRBV7-9 to TRBJ1-3; no firm D call. Per the germline V gene, CDR1 is SEHNR and CDR2 is FQNEAQ (reference sequence). The germline V and J ends were trimmed by 5 bases and 0 bases, with 11 bases remaining between them. The CDR3 extends over 15 amino acids.

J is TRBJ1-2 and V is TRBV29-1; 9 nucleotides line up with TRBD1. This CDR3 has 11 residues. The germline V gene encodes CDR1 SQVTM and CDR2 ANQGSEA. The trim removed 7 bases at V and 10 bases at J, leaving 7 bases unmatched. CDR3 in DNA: TGCAGCGCCGGGACAGGGATTAACTACACCTTC. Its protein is CSAGTGINYTF.

The CDR3: CASSLRTLRDEQYF. CDR3 nucleotide sequence: TGCGCCAGCAGCTTGAGAACCTTACGTGACGAGCAGTACTTC. The chain joins TRBV5-1 to TRBJ2-7; D remains ambiguous. The CDR3 runs to 14 residues. The V end was cut by 1 base, the J end by 5 bases, with 13 bases between. CDR1 and CDR2 from the germline V gene are SGHRS and YFSETQ.

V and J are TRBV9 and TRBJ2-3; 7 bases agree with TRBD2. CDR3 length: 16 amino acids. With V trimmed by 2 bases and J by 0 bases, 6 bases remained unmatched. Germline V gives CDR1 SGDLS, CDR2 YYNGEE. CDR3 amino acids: CASSVGAGTSTDTQYF. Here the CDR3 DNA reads TGTGCCAGCAGCGTTGGAGCGGGGACGAGCACAGATACGCAGTATTTT.

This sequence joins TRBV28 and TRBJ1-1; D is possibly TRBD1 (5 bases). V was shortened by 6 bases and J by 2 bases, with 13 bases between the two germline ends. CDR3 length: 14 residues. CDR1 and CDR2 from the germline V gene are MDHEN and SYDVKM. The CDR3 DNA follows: TGTGCCAGCAGGGCAGGGAAGTTTAACACTGAAGCTTTCTTT. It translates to CASRAGKFNTEAFF.

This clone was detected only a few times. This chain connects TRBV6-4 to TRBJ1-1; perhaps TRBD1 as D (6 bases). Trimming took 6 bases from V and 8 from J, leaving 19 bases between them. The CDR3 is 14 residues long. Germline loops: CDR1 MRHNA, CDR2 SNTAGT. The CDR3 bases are TGTGCCAGCAGGGCCCAGGGGCGGCTAGGGGAAGCTTTCTTT. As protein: CASRAQGRLGEAFF.

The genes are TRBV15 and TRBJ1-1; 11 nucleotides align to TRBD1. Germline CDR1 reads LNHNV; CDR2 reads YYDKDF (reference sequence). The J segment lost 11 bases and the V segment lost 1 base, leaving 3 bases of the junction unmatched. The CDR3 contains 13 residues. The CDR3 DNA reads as TGTGCCACCAGCAGAGGGGACAGGGGGTCGGCTTTCTTT. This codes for CATSRGDRGSAFF.

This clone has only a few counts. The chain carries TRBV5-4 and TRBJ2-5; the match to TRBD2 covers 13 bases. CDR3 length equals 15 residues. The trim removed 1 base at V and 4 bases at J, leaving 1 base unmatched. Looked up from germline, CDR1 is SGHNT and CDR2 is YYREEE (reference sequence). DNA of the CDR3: TGTGCCAGCAGCTTGAGGACTAGCGGGGGAGAGACCCAGTACTTC. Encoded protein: CASSLRTSGGETQYF.

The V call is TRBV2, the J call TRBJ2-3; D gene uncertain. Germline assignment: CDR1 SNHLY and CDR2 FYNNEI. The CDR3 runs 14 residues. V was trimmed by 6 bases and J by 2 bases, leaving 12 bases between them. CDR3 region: CASREQPHTDTQYF. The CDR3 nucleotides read TGTGCCAGCAGGGAGCAGCCCCACACAGATACGCAGTATTTT.

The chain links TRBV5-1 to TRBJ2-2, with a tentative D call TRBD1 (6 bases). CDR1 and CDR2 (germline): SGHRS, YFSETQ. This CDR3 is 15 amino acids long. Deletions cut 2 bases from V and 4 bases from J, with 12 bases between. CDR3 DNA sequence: TGCGCCAGCAGCTTCCAGGCAGGGGTCACCGGGGAGCTGTTTTTT. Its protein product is CASSFQAGVTGELFF.

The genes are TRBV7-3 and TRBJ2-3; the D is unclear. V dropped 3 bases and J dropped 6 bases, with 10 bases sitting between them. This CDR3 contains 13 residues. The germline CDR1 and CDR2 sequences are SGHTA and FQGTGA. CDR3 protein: CASSFGMGDTQYF. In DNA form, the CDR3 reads TGTGCCAGCAGCTTTGGCATGGGCGATACGCAGTATTTT.

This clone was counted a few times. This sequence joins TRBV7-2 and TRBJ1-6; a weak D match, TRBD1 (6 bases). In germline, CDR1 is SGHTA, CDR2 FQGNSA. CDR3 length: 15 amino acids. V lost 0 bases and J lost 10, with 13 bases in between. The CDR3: CASSLASDSGSPLHF. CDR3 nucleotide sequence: TGTGCCAGCAGCTTAGCCTCGGACAGCGGATCACCCCTCCACTTT. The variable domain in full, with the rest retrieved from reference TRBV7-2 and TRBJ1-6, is GAGVSQSPSNKVTEKGKDVELRCDPISGHTALYWYRQSLGQGLEFLIYFQGNSAPDKSGLPSDRFSAERTGGSVSTLTIQRTQQEDSAVYLCASSLASDSGSPLHFGNGTRLTVT.

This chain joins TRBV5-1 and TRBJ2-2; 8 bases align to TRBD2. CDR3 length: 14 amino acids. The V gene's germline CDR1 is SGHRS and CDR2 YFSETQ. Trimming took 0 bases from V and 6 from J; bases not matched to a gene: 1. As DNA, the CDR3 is TGCGCCAGCAGCTTGGTAGCGGGACCCGGGGAGCTGTTTTTT. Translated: CASSLVAGPGELFF. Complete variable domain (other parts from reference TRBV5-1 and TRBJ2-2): KAGVTQTPRYLIKTRGQQVTLSCSPISGHRSVSWYQQTPGQGLQFLFEYFSETQRNKGNFPGRFSGRQFSNSRSEMNVSTLELGDSALYLCASSLVAGPGELFFGEGSRLTVL.

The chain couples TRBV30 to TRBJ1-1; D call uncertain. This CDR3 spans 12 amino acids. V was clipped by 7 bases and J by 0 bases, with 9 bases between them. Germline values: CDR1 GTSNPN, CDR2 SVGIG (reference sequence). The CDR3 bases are TGTGCCTCCGACGACATGAACACTGAAGCTTTCTTT. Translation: CASDDMNTEAFF.

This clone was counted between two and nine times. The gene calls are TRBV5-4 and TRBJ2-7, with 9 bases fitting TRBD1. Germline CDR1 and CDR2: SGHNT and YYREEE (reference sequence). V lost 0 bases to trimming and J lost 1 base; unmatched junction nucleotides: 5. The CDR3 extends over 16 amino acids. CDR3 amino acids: CASSLDTGTGSYEQYF. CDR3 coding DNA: TGTGCCAGCAGCTTGGACACCGGGACAGGGTCCTACGAGCAGTACTTC. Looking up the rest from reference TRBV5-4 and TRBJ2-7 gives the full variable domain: ETGVTQSPTHLIKTRGQQVTLRCSSQSGHNTVSWYQQALGQGPQFIFQYYREEENGRGNFPPRFSGLQFPNYSSELNVNALELDDSALYLCASSLDTGTGSYEQYFGPGTRLTVT.

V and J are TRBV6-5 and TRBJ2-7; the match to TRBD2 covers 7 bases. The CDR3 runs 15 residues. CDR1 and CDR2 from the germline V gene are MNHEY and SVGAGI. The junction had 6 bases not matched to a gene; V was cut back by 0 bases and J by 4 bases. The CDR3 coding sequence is TGTGCCAGCAGTTACTCGAGTGGGGGGGGTTACGAGCAGTACTTC. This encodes CASSYSSGGGYEQYF.

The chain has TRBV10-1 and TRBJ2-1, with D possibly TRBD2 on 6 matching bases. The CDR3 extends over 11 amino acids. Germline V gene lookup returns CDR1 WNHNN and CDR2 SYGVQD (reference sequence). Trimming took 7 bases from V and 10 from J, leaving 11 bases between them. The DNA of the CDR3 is TGCGCCAGCATTCATAGCGGAGAGCAGTTCTTC. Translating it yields CASIHSGEQFF.

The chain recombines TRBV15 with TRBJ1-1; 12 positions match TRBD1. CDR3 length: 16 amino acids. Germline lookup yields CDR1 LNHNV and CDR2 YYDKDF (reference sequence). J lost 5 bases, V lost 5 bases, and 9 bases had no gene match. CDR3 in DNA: TGTGCCACCAGCCGAGGGACAGGGGGCGCGGAAACTGAAGCTTTCTTT. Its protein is CATSRGTGGAETEAFF.

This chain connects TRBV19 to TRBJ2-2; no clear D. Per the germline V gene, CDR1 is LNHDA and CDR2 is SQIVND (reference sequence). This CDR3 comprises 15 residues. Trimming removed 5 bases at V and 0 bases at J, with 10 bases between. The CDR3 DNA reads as TGTGCCAGTAGTCTTGGGGTCACGAACACCGGGGAGCTGTTTTTT. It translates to CASSLGVTNTGELFF.

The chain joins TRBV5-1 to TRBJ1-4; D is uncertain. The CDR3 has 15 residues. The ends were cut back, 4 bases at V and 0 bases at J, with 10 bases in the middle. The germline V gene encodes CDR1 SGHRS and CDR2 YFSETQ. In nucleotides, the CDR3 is TGCGCCAGCAGCCGCACGGAAACAACTAATGAAAAACTGTTTTTT. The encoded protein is CASSRTETTNEKLFF.

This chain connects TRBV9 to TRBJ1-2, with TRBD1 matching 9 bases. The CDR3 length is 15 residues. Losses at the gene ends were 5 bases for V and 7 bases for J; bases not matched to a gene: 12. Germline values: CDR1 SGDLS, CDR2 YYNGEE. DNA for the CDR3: TGTGCCAGCAGTCAACTAGGACAGGGGCTCTCTGGCTACACCTTC. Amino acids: CASSQLGQGLSGYTF.

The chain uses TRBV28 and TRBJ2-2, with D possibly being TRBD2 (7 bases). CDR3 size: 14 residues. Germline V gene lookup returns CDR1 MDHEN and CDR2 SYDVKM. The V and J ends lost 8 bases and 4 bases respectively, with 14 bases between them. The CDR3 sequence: CASGPGGGTGELFF. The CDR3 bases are TGTGCCAGCGGACCGGGGGGCGGCACCGGGGAGCTGTTTTTT.

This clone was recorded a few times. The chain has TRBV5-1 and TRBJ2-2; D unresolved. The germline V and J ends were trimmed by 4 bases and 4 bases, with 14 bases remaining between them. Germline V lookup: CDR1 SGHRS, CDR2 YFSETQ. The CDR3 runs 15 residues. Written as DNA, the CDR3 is TGCGCCAGCAGCCCCCTGGTGGCTTCCACCGGGGAGCTGTTTTTT. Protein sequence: CASSPLVASTGELFF.

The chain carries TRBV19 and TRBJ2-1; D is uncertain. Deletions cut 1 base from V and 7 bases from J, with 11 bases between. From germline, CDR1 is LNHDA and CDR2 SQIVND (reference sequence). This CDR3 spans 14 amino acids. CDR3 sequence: CASSIGWLGNEQFF. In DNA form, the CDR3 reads TGTGCCAGTAGTATAGGTTGGCTGGGGAATGAGCAGTTCTTC.

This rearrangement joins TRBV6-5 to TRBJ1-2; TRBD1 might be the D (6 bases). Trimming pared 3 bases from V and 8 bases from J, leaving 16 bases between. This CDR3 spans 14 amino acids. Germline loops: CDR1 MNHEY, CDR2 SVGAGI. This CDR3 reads CASSYPGQKSGYTF. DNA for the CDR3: TGTGCCAGCAGTTATCCAGGACAGAAAAGCGGCTACACCTTC.

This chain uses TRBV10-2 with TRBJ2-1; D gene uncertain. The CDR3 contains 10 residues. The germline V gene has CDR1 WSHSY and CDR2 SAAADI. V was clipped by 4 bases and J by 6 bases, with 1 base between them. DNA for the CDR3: TGCGCCAGCAGTGCCAATGAGCAGTTCTTC. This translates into CASSANEQFF.